These 6 T cell receptor beta chains originate from one sample sequenced in a study of shared clonotypes between healthy human individuals. Some clones are missing from TCRdb's copy, which holds only in-frame ones; the method was immunoSEQ multiplex PCR. The sample shows 2 million to 2.5 million clones, over 85% of them seen only once. The sample consisted of naive CD4+ T cells sorted from blood. Subset defined: CD45RA+ positively selected. The receptors stem from a man between 18 and 35 years old in good health.

The chain's CDR3 is CASSPRGGKNIQYF. The CDR3 DNA reads TGTGCCAGCAGTCCTAGGGGAGGCAAAAACATTCAGTACTTC. The chain joins TRBV2 to TRBJ2-4; D is perhaps TRBD2 (6 bases). Germline lookup yields CDR1 SNHLY and CDR2 FYNNEI. V was shortened by 5 bases and J by 3 bases, with 11 bases between the two germline ends. The CDR3 has 14 amino acids.

The chain joins TRBV4-3 to TRBJ2-2; D ambiguous. There are 15 residues in the CDR3. CDR1 is LGHNA, CDR2 YSLEER, per germline. V was trimmed by 0 bases and J by 7 bases, leaving 12 bases between them. CDR3 sequence: CASSQDAPKVGELFF. CDR3 DNA sequence: TGCGCCAGCAGCCAAGATGCCCCAAAGGTCGGGGAGCTGTTTTTT.

The chain recombines TRBV4-1 with TRBJ2-5; D possibly uses TRBD1 or TRBD2 (5 bases each). Trimming stripped 2 bases from V and 0 bases from J, with 7 bases between. The CDR3 is 14 residues long. Germline V lookup: CDR1 MGHRA, CDR2 YSYEKL. The CDR3 DNA sequence: TGCGCCAGCAGCCAAAGGGACGACCAAGAGACCCAGTACTTC. This sequence encodes CASSQRDDQETQYF.

V is TRBV7-9 and J is TRBJ2-7, with TRBD2 matching over 9 bases. The CDR3 is made up of 17 amino acids. Germline V gene sequence: CDR1 SEHNR, CDR2 FQNEAQ (reference sequence). After removal of 5 bases from V and 2 bases from J, the junction contained 13 bases not matched to a gene. The DNA for the CDR3 is TGTGCCAGCAGCCCCTGGGGTAGCGGGGGCCTCACCTACGAGCAGTACTTC. Encoded protein: CASSPWGSGGLTYEQYF.

The chain has TRBV14 and TRBJ2-1, with 12 bases that match TRBD1. CDR1 and CDR2 (germline): SGHDN, FVKESK. After removal of 1 base from V and 7 bases from J, the junction contained 5 bases not matched to a gene. The CDR3 runs to 16 residues. The chain's CDR3 is CASSQGDRGLWNEQFF. DNA for the CDR3: TGTGCCAGCAGCCAAGGGGACAGGGGGCTCTGGAATGAGCAGTTCTTC.

The rearrangement links TRBV15 to TRBJ1-3; D gene unclear. Germline CDR1 is LNHNV and CDR2 is YYDKDF (reference sequence). Trimming stripped 0 bases from V and 4 bases from J, with 7 bases between. The CDR3 has 14 residues. CDR3 DNA: TGTGCCACCAGCAGAGACCCGGGGGGAAACACCATATATTTT. As protein: CATSRDPGGNTIYF.